This T cell receptor beta chain was found in a study of blood T cell repertoires in COVID-19. The table came from immunoSEQ multiplex PCR; TCRdb's copy has only in-frame clones and leaves some out. Of approximately 150,000 clones in the sample, around four fifths were seen once. Sequencing was done on a sample of PBMCs or T cells enriched from blood (not recorded which). The clonotype comes from a man aged 70-80 years who had been exposed to COVID-19.

The chain's CDR3 is CAWSVQVGFVTQFF. Written as DNA, the CDR3 is TGTGCCTGGAGTGTACAGGTGGGGTTCGTTACCCAGTTCTTC. The chain carries TRBV30 and TRBJ2-1; perhaps TRBD1 as D (5 bases). This CDR3 is 14 amino acids long. Germline CDR1 reads GTSNPN; CDR2 reads SVGIG (reference sequence). With 0 bases removed from V and 13 bases from J, the gap between germline ends came to 19 bases.